Following are 28 T cell receptor beta chains from one sample sequenced in a study of blood T cells in healthy people across ages. Sample-barcoded 5' priming and a J-beta primer mix drove a second PCR of about 6 to 12 cycles. Each CDR3 protein gets one entry after TCRdb re-called the 5' RACE reads with MiXCR. The data show 2 million or so distinct CDR3 sequences, just under 50% seen once. Source material: blood. All receptors come from a woman aged 40 to 50 in good health.

V is TRBV4-1 and J is TRBJ2-5; 7 bases map to TRBD2. CDR3 length: 14 amino acids. CDR1 and CDR2 (germline): MGHRA, YSYEKL. V was clipped by 2 bases and J by 4 bases; unmatched bases: 4. The CDR3 nucleotides are TGCGCCAGCAGCCAAAGCGGGGTCCCAGAGACCCAGTACTTC. The encoded protein is CASSQSGVPETQYF.

The genes are TRBV28 and TRBJ1-6; D is ambiguous. V lost 4 bases and J lost 2, with 9 bases in between. Germline V CDR1 and CDR2: MDHEN, SYDVKM. This CDR3 comprises 15 residues. CDR3 DNA sequence: TGTGCCAGCAGTTCGCCCGAAGCCTATAATTCACCCCTCCACTTT. As protein: CASSSPEAYNSPLHF.

This chain connects TRBV20-1 to TRBJ1-1; no reliable D call. The germline V gene has CDR1 DFQATT and CDR2 SNEGSKA (reference sequence). V was clipped by 4 bases and J by 1 base, with 10 bases between them. CDR3 size: 13 residues. The CDR3 DNA follows: TGCAGTGCTAAAACCACCCAGAACACTGAAGCTTTCTTT. Translated, it gives CSAKTTQNTEAFF.

The chain joins TRBV4-3 to TRBJ2-1; no clear D gene. This CDR3 has 15 amino acids. CDR1 LGHNA and CDR2 YSLEER come from the germline V gene. The V end was cut by 9 bases, the J end by 0 bases, with 15 bases between. The CDR3 DNA follows: TGCGCCAGTTCCAGGTTAATAAGCTCCTACAATGAGCAGTTCTTC. Translating gives CASSRLISSYNEQFF.

The rearrangement uses TRBV20-1 and TRBJ2-5, with D unclear. The J call may be wrong; the DNA end is better matched by TRBJ2-7. CDR1 DFQATT and CDR2 SNEGSKA come from the germline V gene (reference sequence). CDR3 size: 15 residues. CDR3 in DNA: TGCAGTGCTAGAGATTTAGGTACGACTCCATACGAGCAGTACTTC. It is translated as CSARDLGTTPYEQYF.

This clonotype was seen more than once but under ten times. The chain carries TRBV11-1 and TRBJ2-6; TRBD1 agrees at 8 bases. The CDR3 totals 18 residues. With V trimmed by 4 bases and J by 4 bases, 12 bases remained unmatched. The germline V gene has CDR1 SGHAT and CDR2 FQDESV (reference sequence). The CDR3 DNA reads as TGTGCCAGCAGCTCCCCGGACAGGGCTTTATCGGGGGCCAACGTCCTGACTTTC. Its translation: CASSSPDRALSGANVLTF.

This clonotype came up many times. The chain combines TRBV27 with TRBJ2-7, with a weak D call TRBD2 (5 bases). V lost 6 bases and J 3 bases, leaving 6 bases between the germline ends. The CDR3 runs 11 residues. Germline loops: CDR1 MNHEY, CDR2 SMNVEV (reference sequence). In DNA, the CDR3 is TGTGCCAGCAGACGGGGCTACGAGCAGTACTTC. It yields the protein CASRRGYEQYF.

CDR3 region: CASSSLTSGWETQYF. The CDR3 DNA reads TGTGCCAGCAGCTCGCTGACTAGCGGGTGGGAGACCCAGTACTTC. The chain is built from TRBV7-9 and TRBJ2-5, with 10 bases lining up with TRBD2. Germline CDR1 and CDR2: SEHNR and FQNEAQ (reference sequence). The CDR3 runs to 15 residues. The V and J ends lost 4 bases and 5 bases, in that order; junction bases with no gene match: 7.

CDR3 residues: CSGGITPTSTDTQYF. As DNA, the CDR3 is TGCAGCGGTGGGATCACTCCAACTAGCACAGATACGCAGTATTTT. The chain recombines TRBV29-1 with TRBJ2-3; D is undetermined. The germline V gene encodes CDR1 SQVTM and CDR2 ANQGSEA. The CDR3 is 15 amino acids. Trimming took 7 bases from V and 0 from J, leaving 17 bases between them.

This sequence joins TRBV6-6 and TRBJ1-4; TRBD1 matches 10 bases. The CDR3 consists of 16 residues. Germline values: CDR1 MNHNY, CDR2 SVGAGI (reference sequence). The J segment lost 5 bases and the V segment lost 2 bases, leaving 5 bases of the junction unmatched. This chain's CDR3 is CASSYPPGQGNEKLFF. CDR3 sequence (DNA): TGTGCCAGCAGTTACCCACCGGGACAGGGGAATGAAAAACTGTTTTTT.

The chain uses TRBV20-1 and TRBJ1-2; D is ambiguous. This CDR3 is 12 amino acids long. V was cut by 6 bases and J by 3 bases, with 11 bases left in between. Germline V gene sequence: CDR1 DFQATT, CDR2 SNEGSKA (reference sequence). The CDR3, as DNA: TGCAGTGCCCCCCGGGTGGACTATGGCTACACCTTC. Protein sequence: CSAPRVDYGYTF.

This clonotype was picked up one time. The rearrangement uses TRBV6-2 or TRBV6-3 and TRBJ2-7; tentatively, D is TRBD1 or TRBD2 (6 bases each). V was trimmed by 7 bases and J by 0 bases, leaving 16 bases between them. CDR1 is MNHEY, CDR2 SVGEGT, per germline. The CDR3 totals 15 residues. In DNA, the CDR3 is TGTGCCAGCACCAAAGGGGGGACAACCTCCTACGAGCAGTACTTC. Encoded protein: CASTKGGTTSYEQYF.

This clonotype was seen more than once but under ten times. CDR3 residues: CASSFALRQSSGETQYF. CDR3 bases: TGTGCCAGCAGCTTCGCCCTTCGACAGTCCAGTGGGGAGACCCAGTACTTC. This chain uses TRBV7-2 with TRBJ2-5, with a tentative D call TRBD1 (5 bases). CDR1 is SGHTA, CDR2 FQGNSA, per germline. V was trimmed by 3 bases and J by 5 bases, leaving 22 bases between them. The CDR3 loop spans 17 amino acids.

The V and J genes are TRBV7-9 and TRBJ2-5; D unresolved. V lost 5 bases, J lost 4 bases, and 17 bases lay in between. The CDR3 contains 15 residues. Germline lookup yields CDR1 SEHNR and CDR2 FQNEAQ (reference sequence). The DNA for the CDR3 is TGTGCCAGCAGCCCGCGGAATCCCTTAGGAGAGACCCAGTACTTC. Translation: CASSPRNPLGETQYF.

This clonotype has just a few counts. The chain couples TRBV11-2 to TRBJ2-3; 7 bases are a match to TRBD2. The CDR3 runs 14 residues. Germline V gene lookup returns CDR1 SGHAT and CDR2 FQNNGV. J was trimmed by 5 bases and V by 3 bases; bases with no gene match: 5. The CDR3 DNA reads TGTGCCAGCAGCTTGGTGGGGGGGAAAGATACGCAGTATTTT. This gives the protein CASSLVGGKDTQYF.

V usage is TRBV29-1 and J usage is TRBJ2-5; D is unclear. This CDR3 contains 13 residues. Germline V gene data show CDR1 as SQVTM and CDR2 as ANQGSEA. Trimming took 4 bases from V and 0 from J, leaving 9 bases between them. The DNA for the CDR3 is TGCAGCGTTGGTGGTCCCTACCAAGAGACCCAGTACTTC. Translating gives CSVGGPYQETQYF.

In this sample, this clonotype turned up a few times. The chain is built from TRBV4-2 and TRBJ1-5, with 10 positions matching TRBD1. CDR1 LGHNA and CDR2 YNFKEQ come from the germline V gene. The CDR3 is 16 amino acids. Trimming took 0 bases from V and 4 from J; bases not matched to a gene: 3. CDR3 DNA: TGTGCCAGCAGCCAAGATCGGGGACAGGGGAATCAGCCCCAGCATTTT. Translation gives CASSQDRGQGNQPQHF.

V gene TRBV10-3 combines with J gene TRBJ2-5; 12 nucleotides line up with TRBD2. Germline trimming cut 3 bases from V and 0 bases from J; bases unmatched to any gene: 2. There are 16 residues in the CDR3. Germline CDR1 is ENHRY and CDR2 is SYGVKD. CDR3 loop: CAISEGLAGYQETQYF. The CDR3, as DNA: TGTGCCATCAGTGAAGGACTAGCGGGGTACCAAGAGACCCAGTACTTC.

This rearrangement joins TRBV7-2 to TRBJ2-7; 10 bases align to TRBD2. With V trimmed by 2 bases and J by 3 bases, 4 bases remained unmatched. The length of the CDR3 is 15 residues. The germline gives CDR1 SGHTA, CDR2 FQGNSA. CDR3 in DNA: TGTGCCAGCAGCTTACCACTAGCGGGATACTACGAGCAGTACTTC. Encoded protein: CASSLPLAGYYEQYF.

The chain has TRBV18 and TRBJ2-7; TRBD2 agrees at 8 bases. Germline V gene data show CDR1 as KGHSH and CDR2 as LQKENI. V gave up 3 bases and J gave up 0 bases; unmatched junction bases: 7. This CDR3 comprises 16 residues. In DNA form, the CDR3 reads TGTGCCAGCTCACCCCAAACAGGGACTAGCTCCTACGAGCAGTACTTC. Protein: CASSPQTGTSSYEQYF.

The rearrangement links TRBV28 to TRBJ2-1; 8 nucleotides align to TRBD2. Germline V gives CDR1 MDHEN, CDR2 SYDVKM. Unmatched junction bases numbered 14, after V lost 4 bases and J lost 9 bases. The CDR3 totals 16 residues. The CDR3: CASSSLRRGGAIEQFF. CDR3 nucleotide sequence: TGTGCCAGCAGTTCCTTACGTCGGGGGGGGGCCATTGAGCAGTTCTTC.

The chain uses TRBV11-2 and TRBJ2-7; D remains unclear. The J call is uncertain, as TRBJ2-5 better fits the DNA end. There are 17 residues in the CDR3. Germline V gene sequence: CDR1 SGHAT, CDR2 FQNNGV. The CDR3 here is CASSLDRVSGKKETQYF. The DNA for the CDR3 is TGTGCCAGCAGCTTAGATCGGGTCAGTGGAAAAAAGGAGACCCAGTACTTC.

The chain joins TRBV18 to TRBJ2-7; 9 bases are a match to TRBD1. The trim removed 5 bases at V and 3 bases at J, leaving 17 bases unmatched. The CDR3 is 18 residues long. The germline V gene has CDR1 KGHSH and CDR2 LQKENI. CDR3 protein: CASSSRGAQGAKGYEQYF. In DNA form, the CDR3 reads TGTGCCAGCTCATCCCGGGGGGCACAGGGGGCAAAGGGCTACGAGCAGTACTTC. The variable domain in full, completed from reference TRBV18 and TRBJ2-7, reads NAGVMQNPRHLVRRRGQEARLRCSPMKGHSHVYWYRQLPEEGLKFMVYLQKENIIDESGMPKERFSAEFPKEGPSILRIQQVVRGDSAAYFCASSSRGAQGAKGYEQYFGPGTRLTVT.

The chain couples TRBV24-1 to TRBJ2-1; D possibly corresponds to TRBD1 (8 bases). CDR3 size: 14 residues. Germline V gene lookup returns CDR1 KGHDR and CDR2 SFDVKD. Trimming removed 3 bases from V and 9 bases from J, with 14 bases in between. The DNA of the CDR3 is TGTGCCACCAGTGATGTACAGGGGGGGAGTGAGCAGTTCTTC. Protein sequence: CATSDVQGGSEQFF.

The chain recombines TRBV2 with TRBJ2-7; D could derive from TRBD1 or TRBD2 (5 bases each). V shed 3 bases and J shed 2 bases, with 11 bases lying between them. There are 14 residues in the CDR3. Germline lookup yields CDR1 SNHLY and CDR2 FYNNEI. CDR3 loop: CASSDWGSTYEQYF. CDR3 nucleotides: TGTGCCAGCAGTGACTGGGGGTCCACCTACGAGCAGTACTTC.

This clonotype turned up a few times. The rearrangement joins TRBV15 to TRBJ2-3, with TRBD1 as a possible D gene (6 bases). Between the trimmed V and J ends, which lost 7 bases and 2 bases, there was a span of 13 bases. The CDR3 loop spans 14 amino acids. The germline CDR1 and CDR2 sequences are LNHNV and YYDKDF (reference sequence). The CDR3 DNA reads as TGTGCCACCAATTTTGGGGGCTTCACAGATACGCAGTATTTT. Amino acid sequence: CATNFGGFTDTQYF.

A single count supports this clonotype. The genes are TRBV4-3 and TRBJ2-3, with D possibly called TRBD1 or TRBD2 (5 bases each). The germline V and J ends were trimmed by 5 bases and 8 bases, with 17 bases remaining between them. CDR3 length: 14 amino acids. CDR1 LGHNA and CDR2 YSLEER come from the germline V gene. In DNA, the CDR3 is TGCGCCAGCAGCTCAGCGGACGGGACCGCTACGCAGTATTTT. It encodes CASSSADGTATQYF.

This clonotype appeared a few times. The chain recombines TRBV7-3 with TRBJ2-5; 10 nucleotides match TRBD1. With V trimmed by 3 bases and J by 5 bases, 6 bases remained unmatched. Germline lookup yields CDR1 SGHTA and CDR2 FQGTGA. The length of the CDR3 is 15 residues. This CDR3 is CASSLTGGLGETQYF. CDR3 bases: TGTGCCAGCAGCTTGACAGGGGGCTTGGGGGAGACCCAGTACTTC.